Listed below are T cell receptor beta chains from one sample, sequenced in a study of cytomegalovirus exposure and HLA in healthy donors. Clones were read by immunoSEQ multiplex PCR, and TCRdb kept only the in-frame ones, dropping some. The top ten clones hold about 1% of a sample with roughly 150,000 clones, around 80% of them seen once. The sample was PBMCs. These receptors all come from a middle-aged woman in good health and CMV-seronegative. The CDR3 runs from the conserved cysteine through the conserved F or W. D genes are given only for firm matches. Not every row has a clone size; where given, it reads once, few, many or a size class.

NA	TRBV7-7	TRBJ2-5	NA	CASSPGGQETQYF	TGTGCTAGCAGCCCCGGGGGCCAAGAGACCCAGTACTTC
NA	TRBV7-3	TRBJ2-3	NA	CASSPTAQGRDTQYF	TGTGCCAGCAGCCCCACCGCCCAGGGGAGAGATACGCAGTATTTT
NA	TRBV7-8	TRBJ2-3	NA	CASSLGRLRLRDTQYF	TGTGCCAGCAGCTTAGGGAGGCTTAGGCTCCGGGATACGCAGTATTTT
NA	TRBV27	TRBJ1-2	once	CASSLGGTNYGYTF	TGTGCCAGCAGTTTAGGCGGAACTAACTATGGCTACACCTTC
TRBD2	TRBV2	TRBJ2-1	NA	CASSESRGLVAYNEQFF	TGTGCCAGCAGTGAAAGTAGGGGACTAGTAGCTTACAATGAGCAGTTCTTC
TRBD1	TRBV5-3	TRBJ1-1	NA	CARSLEPGGDTEAFF	TGTGCCAGAAGCTTGGAGCCAGGGGGAGACACTGAAGCTTTCTTT
NA	TRBV5-1	TRBJ1-1	NA	CASSLVSGLNTEAFF	TGCGCCAGCAGCTTGGTATCCGGTTTGAACACTGAAGCTTTCTTT
TRBD2	TRBV11-2	TRBJ2-7	few	CASSLDPILAGGLYEQYF	TGTGCCAGCAGCTTAGATCCGATCCTAGCGGGAGGCCTCTACGAGCAGTACTTC
NA	TRBV6-5	TRBJ2-7	once	CASSYAGYEQYF	TGTGCCAGCAGTTACGCAGGATACGAGCAGTACTTC
NA	TRBV30	TRBJ2-6	NA	CAWSVLGASGANVLTF	TGTGCCTGGAGTGTCTTGGGGGCCTCTGGGGCCAACGTCCTGACTTTC
TRBD1	TRBV7-7	TRBJ2-1	NA	CASSHDRDNEQFF	TGTGCTAGCAGCCACGACAGGGACAATGAGCAGTTCTTC
NA	TRBV5-6	TRBJ2-7	NA	CASSHLRGNFYEQYF	TGTGCCAGCAGCCATCTCAGGGGAAACTTCTACGAGCAGTACTTC
NA	TRBV9	TRBJ2-1	few	CASSPDRYEQFF	TGTGCCAGCAGCCCAGACAGGTATGAGCAGTTCTTC
TRBD2	TRBV25-1	TRBJ2-7	once	CASSESSGVYGQYF	TGTGCCAGCAGTGAATCTAGCGGGGTGTACGGGCAGTACTTC